Each of the 26 T cell receptor beta chains below was sequenced from the same sample in a study of CD8 T cells in ankylosing spondylitis (dated by TCRdb to 2017 to 2019). Paper-wide results and their limitations: Blood from ankylosing spondylitis patients appeared to be characterized by a TCR beta motif composed of roughly 8 highly homologous amino acid variants.

Their antigen targets remain unknown. The method behind the library was 5' RACE. Sequenced on an Illumina HiSeq 2500. TCRdb reworked the public reads: Q25 trimming with fastp, MiXCR clone assembly, productive beta chains retained. Every entry covers one CDR3 protein and lists the most common genes and DNA from its rows. In this sample the table shows approximately 400,000 distinct CDR3 sequences, approximately 17% of which occur a single time. The ten largest clones capture 0.85% to 1.3% of the sample. The specimen sequenced was blood, either unsorted or a sorted T cell fraction (not recorded which). These TCRs come from a male donor with ankylosing spondylitis.

The chain recombines TRBV6-1 with TRBJ2-5; 9 nucleotides agree with TRBD1. CDR1 and CDR2 from the germline V gene are MNHNS and SASEGT. This CDR3 has 15 amino acids. With 6 bases clipped from V and 5 bases from J, the junction kept 10 bases outside the gene matches. The CDR3 protein is CASSPQTGGRETQYF. DNA of the CDR3: TGTGCCAGCAGCCCCCAGACAGGGGGGAGGGAGACCCAGTACTTC.

The rearrangement links TRBV29-1 to TRBJ2-5; D possibly corresponds to TRBD2 (5 bases). V lost 7 bases to trimming and J lost 1 base, with 7 bases between them. CDR1 and CDR2 from the germline V gene are SQVTM and ANQGSEA. The CDR3 runs 11 residues. The CDR3 DNA reads as TGCAGCGGGACTCGCCAAGAGACCCAGTACTTC. It encodes CSGTRQETQYF.

This clonotype was seen more than once but under ten times. V and J are TRBV4-3 and TRBJ2-4, with TRBD1 matching over 9 bases. The CDR3 consists of 18 residues. Germline CDR1 and CDR2: LGHNA and YSLEER. The ends lost 0 bases at V and 2 bases at J; junction bases unmatched: 8. Here the CDR3 reads CASSQDRGGTGSKNIQYF. The CDR3, as DNA: TGCGCCAGCAGCCAAGACCGGGGCGGGACAGGGTCCAAAAACATTCAGTACTTC.

The rearrangement links TRBV20-1 to TRBJ2-3; D is undetermined. Trimming removed 1 base from V and 1 base from J, with 12 bases in between. CDR3 length: 15 amino acids. The germline V gene encodes CDR1 DFQATT and CDR2 SNEGSKA (reference sequence). The CDR3 spells CSARVAQVGTDTQYF. The CDR3 coding sequence is TGCAGTGCTAGAGTCGCTCAAGTCGGCACAGATACGCAGTATTTT.

The chain uses TRBV12-3 or TRBV12-4 and TRBJ2-1, with 9 nucleotides matching TRBD2. J gave up 10 bases and V 5 bases, and 15 bases lay outside the gene matches. CDR3 length equals 16 residues. The CDR3 protein is CASSPPPGGGAREQFF. Written as DNA, the CDR3 is TGTGCCAGCAGTCCCCCTCCAGGCGGGGGGGCGAGGGAGCAGTTCTTC.

The gene calls are TRBV18 and TRBJ1-2; D is uncertain. The length of the CDR3 is 14 residues. Trimming removed 3 bases at V and 4 bases at J, with 12 bases between. Germline CDR1 is KGHSH and CDR2 is LQKENI. The CDR3 DNA reads as TGTGCCAGCTCACCTTGGTCTGGGAGCTATGGCTACACCTTC. This translates into CASSPWSGSYGYTF.

This clonotype was seen only once. A much larger clone differs from this one at a single base, so this may be a read error. The chain couples TRBV12-3 or TRBV12-4 to TRBJ2-5; 9 bases agree with TRBD2. There are 17 residues in the CDR3. CDR3 sequence reads: CASSQLTSGIQQETEYF. CDR3 sequence (DNA): TGTGCCAGCAGCCAACTGACTAGCGGAATACAACAAGAGACCGAGTACTTC.

This clonotype has only a few counts. The V call is TRBV12-3 or TRBV12-4, the J call TRBJ2-1; 9 bases line up with TRBD2. The V gene end was trimmed by 7 bases and the J gene end by 4 bases; junction bases not matched to a gene: 11. This CDR3 has 16 residues. CDR3 amino acids: CASNPDWLAGYNEQFF. The CDR3 coding sequence is TGTGCCAGCAACCCTGACTGGCTAGCGGGATACAATGAGCAGTTCTTC.

The chain recombines TRBV4-1 with TRBJ1-2, with 11 bases fitting TRBD1. With V trimmed by 1 base and J by 3 bases, 4 bases remained unmatched. The V gene's germline CDR1 is MGHRA and CDR2 YSYEKL. This CDR3 spans 16 amino acids. The CDR3 nucleotides are TGCGCCAGCAGCCAAGCCGGGACAGGGGGACACTATGGCTACACCTTC. Translation: CASSQAGTGGHYGYTF.

The chain has TRBV7-2 and TRBJ1-4, with TRBD1 identical over 7 bases. Trimming cost V 2 bases and J 4 bases; bases outside gene matches: 4. Germline V gene data show CDR1 as SGHTA and CDR2 as FQGNSA. The CDR3 has 15 residues. In DNA form, the CDR3 reads TGTGCCAGCAGCTTAAAAGGGGGCTTTAATGAAAAACTGTTTTTT. Its protein is CASSLKGGFNEKLFF.

This clonotype occurred a few times. V and J are TRBV15 and TRBJ1-4, with no clear D. The germline gives CDR1 LNHNV, CDR2 YYDKDF (reference sequence). V dropped 8 bases and J dropped 4 bases, with 14 bases sitting between them. This CDR3 has 14 residues. The CDR3 DNA reads TGTGCCACCTCTCGGATGCGAAATAATGAAAAACTGTTTTTT. It codes for CATSRMRNNEKLFF.

For this clonotype: An end of the junction differs from the germline gene, which may be a read error. V usage is TRBV9 and J usage is TRBJ2-3; TRBD1 aligns across 9 bases. The CDR3 is 14 residues long. The germline CDR1 and CDR2 sequences are SGDLS and YYNGEE. The DNA for the CDR3 is TGTGCCAGCAGCGTTACAGGGGGCATGGATACGCATTATTTT. The encoded protein is CASSVTGGMDTHYF.

The chain carries TRBV7-9 and TRBJ2-5; D gene unclear. Germline V gene lookup returns CDR1 SEHNR and CDR2 FQNEAQ (reference sequence). V lost 2 bases, J lost 2 bases, and 9 bases lay in between. The CDR3 consists of 14 residues. Here the CDR3 reads CASSLQGVQETQYF. Here the CDR3 DNA reads TGTGCCAGCAGCTTACAAGGCGTTCAAGAGACCCAGTACTTC.

This clonotype has just a few counts. This rearrangement joins TRBV7-2 to TRBJ2-1; D unclear. Trimming shortened V by 0 bases and J by 4 bases, and 13 bases separated the two germline ends. The germline CDR1 and CDR2 sequences are SGHTA and FQGNSA. The CDR3 loop spans 16 amino acids. As DNA, the CDR3 is TGTGCCAGCAGCTTAGCGCAGAGTCTAGGGTACAATGAGCAGTTCTTC. It translates to CASSLAQSLGYNEQFF. Full variable domain (outside the CDR3, taken from reference TRBV7-2 and TRBJ2-1): GAGVSQSPSNKVTEKGKDVELRCDPISGHTALYWYRQSLGQGLEFLIYFQGNSAPDKSGLPSDRFSAERTGGSVSTLTIQRTQQEDSAVYLCASSLAQSLGYNEQFFGPGTRLTVL.

CDR3 region: CARSYALLGTQYF. The CDR3 nucleotides are TGTGCCAGAAGCTACGCTTTGTTGGGGACCCAGTACTTC. The chain couples TRBV3-1 to TRBJ2-5, with no clear D. V was pared by 9 bases and J by 7 bases, with 18 bases between. Per the germline V gene, CDR1 is LGHDT and CDR2 is YNNKEL (reference sequence). The CDR3 spans 13 residues.

The rearrangement uses TRBV5-1 and TRBJ2-7, with 10 bases fitting TRBD2. CDR1 is SGHRS and CDR2 is YFSETQ in the germline V gene. The V segment lost 0 bases and the J segment 7 bases; nucleotides outside the gene matches: 7. This CDR3 is 15 amino acids long. CDR3 in DNA: TGCGCCAGCAGCTTGGAGGCTAGCGGGGGCCGAGAGCAGTACTTC. It codes for CASSLEASGGREQYF.

This clonotype was counted many times. The chain recombines TRBV4-1 with TRBJ1-4; no reliable D call. There are 15 residues in the CDR3. Germline V lookup: CDR1 MGHRA, CDR2 YSYEKL. Trimming took off 1 base at V and 7 bases at J, with 13 bases between the two ends. DNA for the CDR3: TGCGCCAGCAGCCAAGGGGAAGGGTTTGGTGAAAAACTGTTTTTT. Its translation: CASSQGEGFGEKLFF.

The chain recombines TRBV3-1 with TRBJ2-7; the D gene is possibly TRBD1 (6 bases). The V end was cut by 5 bases, the J end by 4 bases, with 27 bases between. This CDR3 contains 18 residues. The V gene's germline CDR1 is LGHDT and CDR2 YNNKEL (reference sequence). CDR3 DNA: TGTGCCAGCAGCAACATAGTTGGGGGCGCAGGCAAATTTTACGAGCAGTACTTC. Translated: CASSNIVGGAGKFYEQYF.

This clonotype was picked up many times. V is TRBV6-1 and J is TRBJ2-5; D is unresolved. CDR3 length: 14 amino acids. Germline V lookup: CDR1 MNHNS, CDR2 SASEGT. The ends were cut back, 6 bases at V and 2 bases at J, with 13 bases in the middle. Here the CDR3 reads CASRATTAQETQYF. In nucleotides, the CDR3 is TGTGCCAGCAGGGCCACTACAGCACAAGAGACCCAGTACTTC.

This clonotype was seen only a few times. The chain uses TRBV20-1 and TRBJ2-5; D remains unclear. This CDR3 has 15 amino acids. Trimming cost V 0 bases and J 3 bases, with 14 bases left between them. Germline CDR1 DFQATT, CDR2 SNEGSKA (reference sequence). This CDR3 is CSARDLNKPKETQYF. DNA of the CDR3: TGCAGTGCTAGAGATCTAAACAAACCTAAAGAGACCCAGTACTTC.

The rearrangement joins TRBV2 to TRBJ2-7; 8 bases fit TRBD1. CDR1 is SNHLY and CDR2 is FYNNEI in the germline V gene. The CDR3 loop spans 14 amino acids. The J segment lost 3 bases and the V segment lost 3 bases, leaving 4 bases of the junction unmatched. CDR3 nucleotide sequence: TGTGCCAGCAGTGACTACGGACAGGGCTACGAGCAGTACTTC. Amino acids: CASSDYGQGYEQYF.

The chain combines TRBV6-5 with TRBJ1-1; D is ambiguous. Germline CDR1 reads MNHEY; CDR2 reads SVGAGI. V shed 0 bases and J shed 1 base, with 12 bases lying between them. The CDR3 has 16 residues. The CDR3 nucleotides are TGTGCCAGCAGTTACTCGAGGTCCTTCTCGAACACTGAAGCTTTCTTT. This sequence encodes CASSYSRSFSNTEAFF.

The chain recombines TRBV20-1 with TRBJ2-1, with TRBD2 matching over 9 bases. This CDR3 contains 16 residues. The junction had 14 bases not matched to a gene; V was cut back by 3 bases and J by 8 bases. CDR1 DFQATT and CDR2 SNEGSKA come from the germline V gene (reference sequence). CDR3 amino acids: CSASIRSSGVRDEQFF. In DNA form, the CDR3 reads TGCAGTGCTAGCATACGTTCTAGCGGGGTCAGGGATGAGCAGTTCTTC.

This clonotype was found a few times. This sequence joins TRBV6-5 and TRBJ1-5; 9 bases fit TRBD1. Germline assignment: CDR1 MNHEY and CDR2 SVGAGI. The CDR3 spans 14 residues. The V segment lost 2 bases and the J segment 11 bases; nucleotides outside the gene matches: 7. The CDR3 sequence: CASSYRTGVGSQHF. CDR3 nucleotides: TGTGCCAGCAGTTACAGGACAGGGGTGGGCTCCCAGCATTTT.

This clonotype came up many times. V and J are TRBV12-3 or TRBV12-4 and TRBJ1-4; 7 bases line up with TRBD1. The V gene end was trimmed by 3 bases and the J gene end by 2 bases; junction bases not matched to a gene: 0. CDR3 size: 14 residues. The CDR3 here is CASSLTGTNEKLFF. Here the CDR3 DNA reads TGTGCCAGCAGTTTGACAGGGACTAATGAAAAACTGTTTTTT.

This chain connects TRBV5-1 to TRBJ2-5; 11 nucleotides align to TRBD2. V lost 1 base to trimming and J lost 5 bases; unmatched junction nucleotides: 13. The CDR3 has 18 amino acids. Germline-derived CDR1 and CDR2 are SGHRS and YFSETQ. CDR3 loop: CASSLLLSGRASSETQYF. The CDR3 nucleotides are TGCGCCAGCAGCTTGCTCCTTAGCGGGAGGGCCTCCTCGGAGACCCAGTACTTC.